This T cell receptor beta chain comes out of a study of human T cells and chemical hapten exposure. The overall study: DPC (0.01%) was patch tested on the upper back and read at 6 days.

Ten or more counts support this clonotype. As yet, its antigen is unknown. Regarding time point: patch test 2, 6 weeks after DPC sensitization. Specified treatment: therapeutic diphenylcyclopropenone sensitization with weekly scalp DPC. Study-wide findings and caveats: Controls had significantly fewer large CDR3 similarity clusters than were formed by expanded TCRs.

One entry per CDR3 protein, called by TCRdb with MiXCR from the RACE reads. The sample consists of approximately 87,000 distinct CDR3 sequences, about 10% of them appearing once. This CDR3 comprises 13 residues. Germline V gene data show CDR1 as SGHDN and CDR2 as FVKESK. The V end lost 0 bases, the J end lost 7 bases, and 7 bases lay between the germline ends. The V call is TRBV14, the J call TRBJ1-5; unclear D gene. The input for sequencing was whole blood, taken in connection with sensitization to the hapten diphenylcyclopropenone (DPC). This clonotype was obtained from a woman in her thirties or forties with alopecia areata. Some clones in this sample may be carry-over from other donors' samples. DNA of the CDR3: TGTGCCAGCAGCCAAGATAGGCGACAGCCCCAGCATTTT. This codes for CASSQDRRQPQHF.